The clone carrying this TCR beta chain has just one count. The data were taken from a study of blood T cell repertoires in COVID-19. The wider study: The samples span acute and convalescent COVID-19 from the United States, Italy and Spain. T cells, B-cell-depleted T cells, or PBMCs provided the cDNA or gDNA that served as material.

The length of the CDR3 is 14 residues. In germline, CDR1 is MNHNS, CDR2 SASEGT. The V end was cut by 3 bases, the J end by 1 base, with 9 bases between. Original methodology: For nucleated cells, counts were estimated from reference gene primer amplification. Sequencing used immunoSEQ multiplex PCR; TCRdb keeps in-frame clones, though not all of them. V and J calls plus clone size are reproduced from that table; the DNA served to infer D and trimming. Of about 64,000 clones listed, roughly 84% are singletons. Material: peripheral blood. This clonotype was obtained from a woman aged 55-70 years with acute or convalescent COVID-19. J is TRBJ1-1 and V is TRBV6-1; D call uncertain. The CDR3, as DNA: TGTGCCAGCAGTGAGGTGGCAGGGAACACTGAAGCTTTCTTT. This codes for CASSEVAGNTEAFF.